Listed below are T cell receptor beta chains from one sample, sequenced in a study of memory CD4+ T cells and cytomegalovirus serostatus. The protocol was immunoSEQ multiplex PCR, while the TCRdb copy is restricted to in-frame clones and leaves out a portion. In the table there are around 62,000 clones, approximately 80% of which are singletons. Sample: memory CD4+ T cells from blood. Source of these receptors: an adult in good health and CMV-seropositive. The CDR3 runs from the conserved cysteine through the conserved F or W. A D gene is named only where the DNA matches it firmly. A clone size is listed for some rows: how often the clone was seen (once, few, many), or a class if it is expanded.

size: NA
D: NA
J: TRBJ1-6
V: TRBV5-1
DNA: TGCGCCAGCAGCCCGGACGGGTTAAATTCACCCCTCCACTTT
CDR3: CASSPDGLNSPLHF

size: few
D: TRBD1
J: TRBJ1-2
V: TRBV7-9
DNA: TGTGCCAGCAGCCCTGACAGGGTCGCGATAAACTATGGCTACACCTTC
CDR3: CASSPDRVAINYGYTF

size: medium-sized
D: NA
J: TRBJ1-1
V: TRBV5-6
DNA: TGTGCCAGCAGCTTCACAGGGCAGAACACTGAAGCTTTCTTT
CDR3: CASSFTGQNTEAFF

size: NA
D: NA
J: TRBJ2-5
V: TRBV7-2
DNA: TGTGCCAGCAGCTTAGCGGCAGCGCTCCTAGAGACCCAGTACTTC
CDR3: CASSLAAALLETQYF

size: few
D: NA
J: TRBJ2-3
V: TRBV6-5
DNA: TGTGCCAGCAACCCGGTTAGAGTAGAGACAGATACGCAGTATTTT
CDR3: CASNPVRVETDTQYF

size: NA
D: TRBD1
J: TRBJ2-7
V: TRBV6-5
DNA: TGTGCCAGCAGTTCCGGGACAGGGCCCAACGAGCAGTACTTC
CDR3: CASSSGTGPNEQYF

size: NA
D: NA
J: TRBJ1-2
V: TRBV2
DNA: TGTGCCAGCAGTCCCCTTAGCAGTTCGTACGGCTACACCTTC
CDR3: CASSPLSSSYGYTF

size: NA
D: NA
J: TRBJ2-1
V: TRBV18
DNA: TGTGCCAGCTCTCTTATCGTCGGTTCGGATAATGAGCAGTTCTTC
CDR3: CASSLIVGSDNEQFF

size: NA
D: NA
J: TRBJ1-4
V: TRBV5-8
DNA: TGTGCCAGCTTCCTACCGGGAGGAGATGAAAAACTGTTTTTT
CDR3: CASFLPGGDEKLFF

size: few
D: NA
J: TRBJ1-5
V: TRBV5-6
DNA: TGTGCCAGCAGCACAGGGAAAGGTCAGCCCCAGCATTTT
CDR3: CASSTGKGQPQHF

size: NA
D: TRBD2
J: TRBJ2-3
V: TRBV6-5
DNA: TGTGCCAGCAGTTGGGCGGGAGGGCCGGACACAGATACGCAGTATTTT
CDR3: CASSWAGGPDTDTQYF

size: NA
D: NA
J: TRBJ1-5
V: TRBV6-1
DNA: TGTGCCAGCAGTGAAGCGGGACAGCCCCAGCATTTT
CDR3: CASSEAGQPQHF

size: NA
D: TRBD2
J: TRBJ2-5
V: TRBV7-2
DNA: TGTGCCAGCAGCCGCACTAGCGGGAGTCAAGAGACCCAGTACTTC
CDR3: CASSRTSGSQETQYF

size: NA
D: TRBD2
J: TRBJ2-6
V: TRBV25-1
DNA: TGTGCCAGCAGTGAAAATAGCGGGAGTTGGGAGGGGGCCAACGTCCTGACTTTC
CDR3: CASSENSGSWEGANVLTF

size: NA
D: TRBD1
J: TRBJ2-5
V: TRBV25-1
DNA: TGTGCCAGCATAGCGCAGGGGGCACGGGAGACCCAGTACTTC
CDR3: CASIAQGARETQYF

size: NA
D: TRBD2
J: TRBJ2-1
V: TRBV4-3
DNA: TGCGCCAGCAGCCCGTTTCTTCGAGTAGCGGGAGTAAGTTTGGACAATGAGCAGTTCTTC
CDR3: CASSPFLRVAGVSLDNEQFF

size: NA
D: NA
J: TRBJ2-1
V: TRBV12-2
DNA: TGTGCAAGTCGCTTACCGAGGACTAGCGGGGGAGGGGGTGAGCAGTTCTTC
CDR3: CASRLPRTSGGGGEQFF

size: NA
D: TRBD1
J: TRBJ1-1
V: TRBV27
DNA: TGTGCCAGCAGTTCGACAGGGGGCACTGAAGCTTTCTTT
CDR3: CASSSTGGTEAFF

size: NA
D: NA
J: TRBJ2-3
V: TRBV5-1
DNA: TGCGCCAGCAGCCCTGGAGCAGGGGTGGGCACAGATACGCAGTATTTT
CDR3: CASSPGAGVGTDTQYF

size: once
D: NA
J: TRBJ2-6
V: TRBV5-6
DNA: TGTGCCAGCAGCCTCGAGACTGGGGCCAACGTCCTGACTTTC
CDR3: CASSLETGANVLTF

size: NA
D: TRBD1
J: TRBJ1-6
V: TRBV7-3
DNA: TGTGCCAGCAGCAATACAGGGGCTGGGTCACCCCTCCACTTT
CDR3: CASSNTGAGSPLHF

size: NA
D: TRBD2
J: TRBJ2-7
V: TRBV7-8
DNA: TGTGCCAGCAGCTTAGCTGGGACTAGCGGGAGGAAAAGCTCCTACGAGCAGTACTTC
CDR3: CASSLAGTSGRKSSYEQYF

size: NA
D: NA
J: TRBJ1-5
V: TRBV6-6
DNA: TGTGCCAGCACGGTCGGACCCCTCCAGCCCCAGCATTTT
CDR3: CASTVGPLQPQHF

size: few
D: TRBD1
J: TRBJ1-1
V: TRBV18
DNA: TGTGCCAGCTCACTCTCCGGGACAGGGAACACTGAAGCTTTCTTT
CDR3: CASSLSGTGNTEAFF

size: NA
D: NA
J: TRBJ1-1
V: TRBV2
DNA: TGTGCCAGCTCAACAGAAATGAACACTGAAGCTTTCTTT
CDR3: CASSTEMNTEAFF

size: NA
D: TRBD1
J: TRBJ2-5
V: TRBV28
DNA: TGTGCCAGCAGTTTATCGGGACAGAGGGGGGAGACCCAGTACTTC
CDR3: CASSLSGQRGETQYF

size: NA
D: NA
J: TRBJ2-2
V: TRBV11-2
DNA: TGTGCCAGCAGCGTCCGACAGAACACCGGGGAGCTGTTTTTT
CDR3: CASSVRQNTGELFF

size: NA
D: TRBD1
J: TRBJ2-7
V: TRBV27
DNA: TGTGCCAGCAGTTCCTCCGGGACAGGGGGATTCAACGAGCAGTACTTC
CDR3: CASSSSGTGGFNEQYF

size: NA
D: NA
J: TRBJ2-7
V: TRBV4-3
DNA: TGCGCCAGCAGCCAAGTTGGCGGTTCCTACGAGCAGTACTTC
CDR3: CASSQVGGSYEQYF